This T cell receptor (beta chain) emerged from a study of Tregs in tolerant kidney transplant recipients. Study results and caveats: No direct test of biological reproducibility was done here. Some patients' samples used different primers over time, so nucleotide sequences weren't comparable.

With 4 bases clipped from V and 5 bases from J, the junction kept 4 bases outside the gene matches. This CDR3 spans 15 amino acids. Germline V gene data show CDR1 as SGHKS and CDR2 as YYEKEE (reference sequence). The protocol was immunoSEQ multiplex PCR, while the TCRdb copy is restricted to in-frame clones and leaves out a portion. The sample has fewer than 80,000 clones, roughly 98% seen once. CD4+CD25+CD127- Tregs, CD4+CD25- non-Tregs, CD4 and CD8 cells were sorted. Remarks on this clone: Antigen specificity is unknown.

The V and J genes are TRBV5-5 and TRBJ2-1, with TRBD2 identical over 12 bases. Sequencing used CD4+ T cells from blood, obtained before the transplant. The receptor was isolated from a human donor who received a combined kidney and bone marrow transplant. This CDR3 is CASSLRTSGDNEQFF. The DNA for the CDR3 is TGTGCCAGCAGCCTACGGACTAGCGGGGACAATGAGCAGTTCTTC. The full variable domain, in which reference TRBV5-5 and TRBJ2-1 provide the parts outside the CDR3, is DAGVTQSPTHLIKTRGQQVTLRCSPISGHKSVSWYQQVLGQGPQFIFQYYEKEERGRGNFPDRFSARQFPNYSSELNVNALLLGDSALYLCASSLRTSGDNEQFFGPGTRLTVL.